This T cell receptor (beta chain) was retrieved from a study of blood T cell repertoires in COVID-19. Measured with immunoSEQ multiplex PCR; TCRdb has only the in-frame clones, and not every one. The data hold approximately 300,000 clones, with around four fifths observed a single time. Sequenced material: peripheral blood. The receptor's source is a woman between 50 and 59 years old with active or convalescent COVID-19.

The CDR3 reads CASRPSGNNEQFF. DNA of the CDR3: TGTGCCAGCAGGCCTAGCGGGAATAATGAGCAGTTCTTC. This chain links TRBV14 with TRBJ2-1, with 9 bases aligning to TRBD2. The length of the CDR3 is 13 residues. J lost 7 bases, V lost 6 bases, and 4 bases had no gene match. Germline lookup yields CDR1 SGHDN and CDR2 FVKESK.